This section outlines one T cell receptor (beta chain) sequence together with its context. Its antigen is currently unknown. This specimen comes from a study of T cells in Graves' hyperthyroidism and ophthalmopathy. Study results and limitations: Through a model of 13 V-J features, ophthalmopathy was separated from stable hyperthyroidism. With a median lead of around 6.7 months before onset, the model predicted ophthalmopathy. Most expanded thyroid clonotypes above 0.001 recurred in blood.

The CDR3 is 13 amino acids. The junction had 7 bases not matched to a gene; V was cut back by 9 bases and J by 3 bases. Germline loops: CDR1 ENHRY, CDR2 SYGVKD. Amplification targeted TCR beta CDR3 regions from RNA transcripts. When the TCR CDR3 underwent first-round RT-PCR, the HTBI primer set was used. TCRdb itself ran the multiplex PCR reads through MiXCR, one entry per CDR3 protein. Altogether 500,000 to 750,000 distinct CDR3 sequences are present, just over 45% being singletons, with the ten largest covering around 8%. Sequencing was carried out using peripheral blood or thyroid tissue (not recorded which). This sequence was found in a woman aged 18-29 years with Graves' hyperthyroidism. The rearrangement joins TRBV10-3 to TRBJ2-7, with 8 bases lining up with TRBD2. The CDR3 region has the DNA TGTGCCATGACTAGCGAAGACAGCTACGAGCAGTACTTC. This encodes CAMTSEDSYEQYF.